The entry that follows covers one T cell receptor (beta chain) sequence. This clonotype was seen many times. Its antigen is currently not known. The input lacks base qualities; no much larger clone sits a single base away. Based on the germline V gene (reference sequence), the CDR1 and CDR2 sequences are LNHDA and SQIVND. There are 14 amino acids in the CDR3, from cysteine to phenylalanine inclusive. Just the 42-base CDR3 DNA is kept, in frame starting at base 1. V loses 7 bases of germline sequence and J loses 0 bases, and the interval between the two ends is 11 bases. Sequencing relied on an Illumina HiSeq 1500. TCRdb reran the public reads through fastp at Q25 and MiXCR, keeping productive beta chains. When rows share a CDR3 protein, they turn into one entry using the most common DNA and genes. The sample table records hundreds of thousands of distinct CDR3 sequences; approximately 8.9% of these occur just once. Less than 3% of the sample is taken by the ten largest.

This record comes from a study of T cell repertoires in cytomegalovirus infection (dated by TCRdb to the late 2010s). Context from the whole study: Donor HLA type was relevant to the analysis, because carriage of CMV infection together with the matching HLA type was indicated by public TCR beta signatures.

Broad study findings and their caveats: The ex vivo response was dominated by HLA-C-restricted CMV-specific TCR beta clonotypes, and the single most frequent clonotype in two of eight donors was supplied by these HLA-C-restricted clonotypes. In both this cohort and an independent cohort of approximately 350 donors, the cumulative frequency of public TCR beta family members distinguished carriers of CMV infection plus the relevant HLA type.

Sequencing was done on a sample of PBMCs. The chain couples TRBV19 to TRBJ2-3; too little of a D gene remains to name it. This TCR came from a human donor in good health (CMV status not recorded). Some clones in this sample may be carry-over from other donors' samples. Here is the DNA: TGTGCCAGTACGCAGGCGACTAGCACAGATACGCAGTATTTT. It translates to CASTQATSTDTQYF.